Listed below are T cell receptor beta chains from one sample, sequenced in a study of T cell repertoires in ileal Crohn's disease. Assay used: immunoSEQ multiplex PCR; TCRdb lists only in-frame clones, some missing. The profile shows several thousand clones, 95% to 96% of them singletons. Source material: ileal tissue. The receptors come from an adult with Crohn's disease. Each CDR3 is given with its conserved first and last residue. The D gene is left open where the match is weak. Size tells how often a clone was seen (once, few, many) or the class of an expanded clone, and some rows leave it out.

D gene	V gene	J gene	CDR3 length	clone size	CDR3 protein	CDR3 DNA
-	TRBV27	TRBJ2-1	14	-	CASSYSGAYNEQFF	TGTGCCAGCAGCTATTCTGGTGCCTACAATGAGCAGTTCTTC
-	TRBV10-3	TRBJ2-1	16	-	CAISQDGLGARNEQFF	TGTGCCATCAGCCAAGACGGTTTGGGGGCGAGGAATGAGCAGTTCTTC
TRBD1	TRBV5-6	TRBJ2-7	14	-	CASIRQGAFGEQYF	TGTGCCAGCATTCGGCAGGGGGCTTTTGGCGAGCAGTACTTC
TRBD2	TRBV29-1	TRBJ2-1	15	-	CSVDRLAEVNNEQFF	TGCAGCGTTGATCGACTAGCGGAGGTAAACAATGAGCAGTTCTTC
TRBD1	TRBV28	TRBJ1-1	17	-	CASSLRTGRNLNTEAFF	TGTGCCAGCAGTCTTAGGACAGGGCGTAACTTGAACACTGAAGCTTTCTTT
TRBD2	TRBV28	TRBJ2-1	13	-	CASSSTGEGEQFF	TGTGCCAGCAGCTCAACGGGGGAGGGTGAGCAGTTCTTC
-	TRBV30	TRBJ1-1	12	-	CAWSVRGTEAFF	TGTGCCTGGAGTGTACGCGGCACTGAAGCTTTCTTT
-	TRBV28	TRBJ1-5	14	-	CASSWEGRGQPQHF	TGTGCCAGCAGTTGGGAGGGACGAGGACAGCCCCAGCATTTT
-	TRBV6-5	TRBJ2-2	14	-	CASSSSSAGAELFF	TGTGCCAGCAGTTCCTCCTCGGCGGGCGCGGAGCTGTTTTTT
-	TRBV11-2	TRBJ1-2	16	-	CASSLVQGPINYGYTF	TGTGCCAGCAGCTTAGTACAGGGTCCTATTAACTATGGCTACACCTTC
-	TRBV6-5	TRBJ1-1	13	once	CASSYRVGGEAFF	TGTGCCAGCAGTTATAGAGTAGGGGGTGAAGCTTTCTTT
-	TRBV4-3	TRBJ2-1	15	-	CASSQEVVLNNEQFF	TGCGCCAGCAGCCAAGAGGTAGTACTCAACAATGAGCAGTTCTTC
-	TRBV6-1	TRBJ1-5	13	-	CASSGGGNQPQHF	TGTGCCAGCAGTGGGGGAGGCAATCAGCCCCAGCATTTT
-	TRBV19	TRBJ1-1	14	-	CASRDSRSNTEAFF	TGTGCCAGTAGGGACAGCCGATCGAACACTGAAGCTTTCTTT
TRBD1	TRBV6-5	TRBJ2-6	14	-	CASSSTGGSGVLTF	TGTGCCAGCAGTTCCACAGGGGGTTCGGGCGTCCTGACTTTC
-	TRBV7-2	TRBJ1-6	15	-	CASSLLPFDNSPLHF	TGTGCCAGCAGCTTACTCCCGTTCGATAATTCACCCCTCCACTTT
-	TRBV21-1	TRBJ1-3	14	-	CASSTTWTGNTIYF	TGTGCCAGCAGCACTACATGGACAGGAAACACCATATATTTT
TRBD1	TRBV10-3	TRBJ1-1	16	-	CAISSGTGTMNTEAFF	TGTGCCATCAGTTCCGGGACAGGGACTATGAACACTGAAGCTTTCTTT
TRBD2	TRBV4-3	TRBJ2-5	17	once	CASSPRLAGGQIETQYF	TGCGCCAGCAGCCCTAGACTAGCGGGGGGGCAAATAGAGACCCAGTACTTC
-	TRBV4-2	TRBJ1-6	18	once	CASSQDWGSLRYNSPLHF	TGTGCCAGCAGCCAAGATTGGGGCAGCCTTCGATATAATTCACCCCTCCACTTT
-	TRBV4-3	TRBJ2-1	14	-	CASSFRVGSNEQFF	TGCGCCAGCAGCTTCCGGGTTGGGAGCAATGAGCAGTTCTTC
TRBD1	TRBV7-2	TRBJ1-2	13	-	CASSTTGEAGYTF	TGTGCCAGCAGCACAACAGGGGAGGCTGGCTACACCTTC
-	TRBV5-1	TRBJ2-3	14	-	CASSPDSPSDTQYF	TGCGCCAGCAGCCCTGACAGTCCGTCCGATACGCAGTATTTT
-	TRBV11-2	TRBJ1-4	18	-	CASSRGVSNKGIYEKLFF	TGTGCCAGCAGCCGTGGAGTCTCTAATAAGGGGATATATGAAAAACTGTTTTTT
-	TRBV19	TRBJ1-3	14	-	CASRDTISGNTIYF	TGTGCCAGCCGGGACACCATCTCTGGAAACACCATATATTTT
-	TRBV2	TRBJ1-1	13	-	CASSSTQGTEAFF	TGTGCCAGCAGTTCTACTCAGGGGACTGAAGCTTTCTTT
-	TRBV7-2	TRBJ2-6	15	-	CASSRAGAGANVLTF	TGTGCCAGCAGCCGCGCAGGGGCTGGGGCCAACGTCCTGACTTTC
-	TRBV29-1	TRBJ1-1	15	-	CSVGGRGGWDTEAFF	TGCAGCGTTGGGGGCCGAGGAGGGTGGGACACTGAAGCTTTCTTT
-	TRBV6-6	TRBJ1-1	13	-	CASSYSPDTEAFF	TGTGCCAGCAGTTACTCTCCGGACACTGAAGCTTTCTTT
TRBD1	TRBV29-1	TRBJ1-2	13	-	CSVEYRGLYGYTF	TGCAGCGTTGAGTACAGGGGGCTTTATGGCTACACCTTC
-	TRBV29-1	TRBJ1-1	15	-	CSVSWTATMNTEAFF	TGCAGCGTTTCCTGGACAGCAACGATGAACACTGAAGCTTTCTTT
TRBD1	TRBV7-3	TRBJ2-5	13	-	CASSRQGLETQYF	TGTGCCAGCAGCCGACAGGGTTTGGAGACCCAGTACTTC
TRBD2	TRBV9	TRBJ2-7	14	-	CASSVAGVVDEQYF	TGTGCCAGCAGCGTCGCGGGGGTAGTCGACGAGCAGTACTTC
TRBD2	TRBV10-2	TRBJ2-2	18	-	CASSESRSRGGGTGELFF	TGCGCCAGCAGTGAGTCGCGGAGTCGGGGGGGCGGCACCGGGGAGCTGTTTTTT
-	TRBV11-2	TRBJ2-2	15	-	CASSSDGRYTGELFF	TGTGCCAGCAGCTCCGATGGCAGATACACCGGGGAGCTGTTTTTT
-	TRBV7-2	TRBJ1-5	14	-	CASSLQAGDQPQHF	TGTGCCAGCAGCTTACAGGCGGGGGATCAGCCCCAGCATTTT
TRBD1	TRBV4-1	TRBJ1-1	18	-	CASSVSRDRADVNTEAFF	TGCGCCAGCAGCGTGTCGAGGGACAGGGCGGACGTGAACACTGAAGCTTTCTTT
TRBD2	TRBV19	TRBJ2-2	18	-	CASNKGLAGAANTGELFF	TGTGCCAGCAACAAAGGACTAGCGGGGGCTGCGAACACCGGGGAGCTGTTTTTT
-	TRBV28	TRBJ1-1	14	-	CASSPRRQNTEAFF	TGTGCCAGCAGCCCTCGCCGACAGAACACTGAAGCTTTCTTT
-	TRBV29-1	TRBJ1-3	13	-	CSAAARSGNTIYF	TGCAGCGCAGCGGCCCGCTCTGGAAACACCATATATTTT
TRBD2	TRBV9	TRBJ2-7	16	-	CASSPRLATSSYEQYF	TGTGCCAGCAGCCCCCGACTAGCGACAAGCTCCTACGAGCAGTACTTC
TRBD1	TRBV27	TRBJ1-3	13	-	CASSTGDGNTIYF	TGTGCCAGCTCGACAGGGGACGGAAACACCATATATTTT